This entry lists 30 T cell receptor beta chains sequenced from one sample in a study of shared clonotypes between healthy human individuals. Only in-frame clones appear in the TCRdb table, and some are missing; sequencing was by immunoSEQ multiplex PCR. The sample gives some 2 million clones, just under 95% of which show up once; roughly 1% is in the top ten. Terminally differentiated effector memory CD45RA+ cells were excluded from the naive CD8 cells, which were CD45RO-negative and positively selected for CCR7. Sequenced input: naive CD8+ T cells sorted from blood. These receptors were taken from a man between 18 and 35 years old in good health.

This chain connects TRBV9 to TRBJ2-1; D might be TRBD2 (6 bases). This CDR3 region has 17 residues. In germline, CDR1 is SGDLS, CDR2 YYNGEE. The V end was cut by 4 bases, the J end by 0 bases, with 17 bases between. In DNA, the CDR3 is TGTGCCAGCAGCACCCCCCGCGCGGGGAGCTCCTACAATGAGCAGTTCTTC. It specifies CASSTPRAGSSYNEQFF.

The V gene is TRBV4-1, the J gene TRBJ2-7, with D maybe TRBD2 (5 bases). Trimming removed 4 bases at V and 0 bases at J, with 13 bases between. The germline gives CDR1 MGHRA, CDR2 YSYEKL. This CDR3 region has 15 residues. The CDR3, as DNA: TGCGCCAGCAGCCCCTGGGAGTCGGGCTCCTACGAGCAGTACTTC. Its translation: CASSPWESGSYEQYF.

This sequence joins TRBV5-1 and TRBJ2-7; tentatively, D is TRBD1 or TRBD2 (6 bases each). CDR3 length: 14 residues. CDR1 and CDR2 (germline): SGHRS, YFSETQ. Deletions cut 7 bases from V and 5 bases from J, with 19 bases between. CDR3 residues: CASAMEGGLDEQYF. The CDR3 nucleotides read TGCGCCAGCGCGATGGAAGGGGGGCTGGACGAGCAGTACTTC.

The chain carries TRBV4-1 and TRBJ2-1, with D maybe TRBD2 (5 bases). Trimming shortened V by 1 base and J by 0 bases, and 13 bases separated the two germline ends. Per the germline V gene, CDR1 is MGHRA and CDR2 is YSYEKL. The length of the CDR3 is 17 residues. CDR3 region: CASSQGPAEVSYNEQFF. The DNA for the CDR3 is TGCGCCAGCAGCCAAGGACCAGCGGAGGTCTCCTACAATGAGCAGTTCTTC.

The chain uses TRBV7-9 and TRBJ2-7; maybe TRBD2 (6 bases). This CDR3 spans 11 amino acids. Trimming removed 8 bases from V and 6 bases from J, with 11 bases in between. Looked up from germline, CDR1 is SEHNR and CDR2 is FQNEAQ (reference sequence). CDR3 amino acids: CASGAGLEQYF. CDR3 nucleotides: TGTGCCAGCGGGGCGGGACTCGAGCAGTACTTC.

The rearrangement joins TRBV21-1 to TRBJ1-5. TRBV21-1 corresponds to a pseudogene. This CDR3 spans 12 amino acids. The CDR3 protein is CASTTRGVPQHF. CDR3 nucleotide sequence: TGTGCCAGCACTACAAGGGGGGTCCCCCAGCATTTT.

The CDR3 bases are TGTGCCAGCAGTATTCGCGGGGGGCATCAGCCCCAGCATTTT. It yields the protein CASSIRGGHQPQHF. The V and J genes are TRBV28 and TRBJ1-5, with D possibly TRBD1 on 6 matching bases. CDR1 is MDHEN and CDR2 is SYDVKM in the germline V gene. The CDR3 is 14 amino acids. V was shortened by 5 bases and J by 5 bases, with 13 bases between the two germline ends.

This clone appeared once. The chain carries TRBV7-6 and TRBJ1-1, with D perhaps matching TRBD1 (6 bases). Germline-derived CDR1 and CDR2 are SGHVS and FNYEAQ. Trimming took off 5 bases at V and 3 bases at J, with 13 bases between the two ends. The CDR3 is 14 residues long. CDR3 protein: CASSAHRDDTEAFF. CDR3 DNA: TGTGCCAGCAGCGCACACAGGGATGACACTGAAGCTTTCTTT.

This chain links TRBV14 with TRBJ2-5; 8 bases are a match to TRBD2. V lost 2 bases and J lost 5; bases outside the gene matches: 4. Germline V CDR1 and CDR2: SGHDN, FVKESK. CDR3 length: 14 residues. DNA of the CDR3: TGTGCCAGCAGCCAATATAGCGGGATTGAGACCCAGTACTTC. This sequence encodes CASSQYSGIETQYF.

V usage is TRBV5-6 and J usage is TRBJ2-7; a possible D gene is TRBD2 (5 bases). Germline CDR1 reads SGHDT; CDR2 reads YYEEEE. The CDR3 loop spans 15 amino acids. V was pared by 3 bases and J by 3 bases, with 16 bases between. The CDR3 DNA sequence: TGTGCCAGCAGCTCACGCTTAGGAGGAATCTACGAGCAGTACTTC. Translated, it gives CASSSRLGGIYEQYF.

This chain joins TRBV7-9 and TRBJ1-1; 9 positions agree with TRBD1. Trimming took 5 bases from V and 5 from J; bases not matched to a gene: 6. This CDR3 comprises 14 residues. Germline V gene lookup returns CDR1 SEHNR and CDR2 FQNEAQ (reference sequence). The DNA of the CDR3 is TGTGCCAGCAGCCACCCGGGACAGGGAACTGAAGCTTTCTTT. This codes for CASSHPGQGTEAFF.

The chain uses TRBV7-6 and TRBJ2-1, with TRBD2 matching over 8 bases. CDR3 length equals 15 residues. From germline, CDR1 is SGHVS and CDR2 FNYEAQ. Germline trimming cut 1 base from V and 8 bases from J; bases unmatched to any gene: 7. The CDR3 bases are TGTGCCAGCAGCTTAGACCCGGGGGGGCCCTATGAGCAGTTCTTC. It encodes CASSLDPGGPYEQFF.

This chain uses TRBV7-9 with TRBJ2-1, with 15 nucleotides matching TRBD2. Germline V gene lookup returns CDR1 SEHNR and CDR2 FQNEAQ (reference sequence). This CDR3 is built from 16 residues. The junction had 10 bases not matched to a gene; V was cut back by 0 bases and J by 16 bases. The CDR3 DNA sequence: TGTGCCAGCAGCTTAGCGCATACAGGACTAGCGGGAGGGCCCTTCTTC. Translation gives CASSLAHTGLAGGPFF.

V gene TRBV6-5 combines with J gene TRBJ1-4; D is unclear. Trimming removed 1 base from V and 5 bases from J, with 5 bases in between. This CDR3 has 13 residues. Germline values: CDR1 MNHEY, CDR2 SVGAGI. Here the CDR3 DNA reads TGTGCCAGCAGTTACTTTGGAAATGAAAAACTGTTTTTT. Its translation is CASSYFGNEKLFF.

This sequence joins TRBV5-1 and TRBJ2-7; a weak D match, TRBD1 (6 bases). The germline CDR1 and CDR2 sequences are SGHRS and YFSETQ. CDR3 length equals 15 residues. The germline V and J ends were trimmed by 3 bases and 1 base, with 14 bases remaining between them. CDR3 region: CASSWQQGGSYEQYF. CDR3 DNA: TGCGCCAGCAGCTGGCAACAGGGCGGTTCCTACGAGCAGTACTTC.

On this clone: A junction end diverges from the germline sequence, so it may reflect a read error. This chain joins TRBV11-2 and TRBJ2-7; D gene uncertain. Germline loops: CDR1 SGHAT, CDR2 FQNNGV. The CDR3 runs to 12 residues. The CDR3 sequence is CASSSTSSEQYF. DNA for the CDR3: TGTGCCAGCAGCTCAACCTCCTCCGAGCAGTACTTC.

The chain combines TRBV12-5 with TRBJ2-3; 10 bases agree with TRBD1. The V gene's germline CDR1 is LGHNT and CDR2 FRNRAP. The length of the CDR3 is 13 residues. Trimming cost V 10 bases and J 9 bases; bases outside gene matches: 10. In DNA, the CDR3 is TGTGCTAACGGGACAGGGGTATCAGGGACGCAGTATTTT. It is translated as CANGTGVSGTQYF.

The chain links TRBV27 to TRBJ2-5; 9 bases are shared with TRBD1. Germline CDR1 and CDR2: MNHEY and SMNVEV (reference sequence). The length of the CDR3 is 15 residues. J gave up 2 bases and V 5 bases, and 6 bases lay outside the gene matches. The DNA of the CDR3 is TGTGCCAGCAGTCTCGACAGGGGGTTACAAGAGACCCAGTACTTC. Amino acid sequence: CASSLDRGLQETQYF.

This clone has just one count. V usage is TRBV28 and J usage is TRBJ2-7; 8 bases are a match to TRBD1. Germline CDR1 and CDR2: MDHEN and SYDVKM. The CDR3 is made up of 14 amino acids. V shed 7 bases, J shed 2 bases, and the junction held 7 bases outside the gene matches. CDR3 sequence reads: CASTQTGATYEQYF. The CDR3 nucleotides read TGTGCCAGCACCCAGACAGGGGCCACCTACGAGCAGTACTTC.

The rearrangement links TRBV19 to TRBJ1-1; D not certain. The CDR3 runs 13 residues. Germline V gene sequence: CDR1 LNHDA, CDR2 SQIVND (reference sequence). The ends were cut back, 3 bases at V and 7 bases at J, with 12 bases in the middle. The CDR3 DNA is TGTGCCAGTAGTATCGGACCTTTTAATGAAGCTTTCTTT. Protein product: CASSIGPFNEAFF.

The CDR3 nucleotides read TGTGCCAGCAGTTTAAGGGTCAGCGGGGAGCTGTTTTTT. Protein: CASSLRVSGELFF. The gene calls are TRBV28 and TRBJ2-2; D remains unclear. This CDR3 has 13 amino acids. Trimming cost V 2 bases and J 7 bases, with 8 bases left between them. Germline CDR1 and CDR2: MDHEN and SYDVKM.

The chain recombines TRBV4-1 with TRBJ2-5; the D gene is possibly TRBD2 (5 bases). Germline V gene lookup returns CDR1 MGHRA and CDR2 YSYEKL. V was shortened by 5 bases and J by 4 bases, with 11 bases between the two germline ends. This CDR3 spans 13 amino acids. This CDR3 is CASSSRGRETQYF. CDR3 DNA sequence: TGCGCCAGCAGCTCTCGAGGGCGAGAGACCCAGTACTTC.

The chain has TRBV27 and TRBJ2-5; 9 bases fit TRBD1. The CDR3 is made up of 14 amino acids. J lost 5 bases, V lost 4 bases, and 5 bases had no gene match. Per the germline V gene, CDR1 is MNHEY and CDR2 is SMNVEV (reference sequence). CDR3 residues: CASSSITGGETQYF. In DNA form, the CDR3 reads TGTGCCAGCAGTTCTATTACAGGGGGCGAGACCCAGTACTTC.

V is TRBV4-3 and J is TRBJ1-3; 11 bases match TRBD1. Germline V gene sequence: CDR1 LGHNA, CDR2 YSLEER. This CDR3 comprises 18 residues. V gave up 4 bases and J gave up 4 bases; unmatched junction bases: 12. CDR3 region: CASSPAGTGGTLGNTIYF. The DNA for the CDR3 is TGCGCCAGCAGCCCCGCCGGGACAGGGGGGACCCTAGGAAACACCATATATTTT.

The chain carries TRBV28 and TRBJ2-7; 7 nucleotides align to TRBD1. The CDR3 contains 12 residues. Germline V lookup: CDR1 MDHEN, CDR2 SYDVKM. V lost 3 bases to trimming and J lost 11 bases; unmatched junction nucleotides: 7. DNA for the CDR3: TGTGCCAGCAGTTTTTTTGGGCAGGGGGAGTACTTC. Residues: CASSFFGQGEYF.

The chain couples TRBV12-5 to TRBJ2-1; D tentatively fits TRBD1 or TRBD2 (5 bases each). The germline V gene has CDR1 LGHNT and CDR2 FRNRAP. Trimming removed 5 bases from V and 3 bases from J, with 14 bases in between. There are 15 residues in the CDR3. The CDR3: CASGTGTAGYNEQFF. The CDR3 coding sequence is TGTGCTAGTGGTACGGGGACGGCAGGCTACAATGAGCAGTTCTTC.

The chain combines TRBV18 with TRBJ2-7; D perhaps matches TRBD1 (6 bases). CDR3 length: 13 residues. Trimming took off 2 bases at V and 4 bases at J, with 9 bases between the two ends. CDR1 is KGHSH and CDR2 is LQKENI in the germline V gene. The CDR3 nucleotides read TGTGCCAGCTCACCATGGGACACTTACGAGCAGTACTTC. Translated, it gives CASSPWDTYEQYF.

The V call is TRBV28, the J call TRBJ1-5; D is possibly TRBD1 (6 bases). CDR3 length: 14 residues. Trimming removed 2 bases from V and 5 bases from J, with 10 bases in between. Germline V gene lookup returns CDR1 MDHEN and CDR2 SYDVKM. Here the CDR3 DNA reads TGTGCCAGCAGTTTAAATTCAGGGGATCAGCCCCAGCATTTT. This translates into CASSLNSGDQPQHF. Together with reference TRBV28 and TRBJ1-5, the CDR3 gives the full variable domain: DVKVTQSSRYLVKRTGEKVFLECVQDMDHENMFWYRQDPGLGLRLIYFSYDVKMKEKGDIPEGYSVSREKKERFSLILESASTNQTSMYLCASSLNSGDQPQHFGDGTRLSIL.

V gene TRBV4-1 combines with J gene TRBJ2-2, with TRBD2 matching over 7 bases. This CDR3 is 17 amino acids long. Germline values: CDR1 MGHRA, CDR2 YSYEKL. V was clipped by 4 bases and J by 2 bases; unmatched bases: 10. CDR3 in DNA: TGCGCCAGCAGCCCGGGGAGGCTAGCGGTAAACACCGGGGAGCTGTTTTTT. It translates to CASSPGRLAVNTGELFF.

The V call is TRBV5-4, the J call TRBJ2-7; unclear D gene. The CDR3 loop spans 14 amino acids. Trimming removed 1 base from V and 7 bases from J, with 15 bases in between. In germline, CDR1 is SGHNT, CDR2 YYREEE (reference sequence). The CDR3 DNA is TGTGCCAGCAGCTTGTCGGAAAGGGTGGGGGAGCAGTACTTC. Translating it yields CASSLSERVGEQYF.